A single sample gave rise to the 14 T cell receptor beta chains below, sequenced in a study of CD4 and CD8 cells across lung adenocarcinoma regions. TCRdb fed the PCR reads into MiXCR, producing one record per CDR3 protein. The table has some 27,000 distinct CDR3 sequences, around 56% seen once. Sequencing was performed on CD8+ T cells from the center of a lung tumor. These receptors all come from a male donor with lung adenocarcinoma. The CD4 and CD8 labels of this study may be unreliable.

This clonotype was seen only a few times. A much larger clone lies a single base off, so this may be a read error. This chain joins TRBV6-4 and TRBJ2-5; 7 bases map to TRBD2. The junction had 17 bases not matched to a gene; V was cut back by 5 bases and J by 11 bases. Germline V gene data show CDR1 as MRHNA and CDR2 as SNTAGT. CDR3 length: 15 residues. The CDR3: CASSRGEQGNNEQYF. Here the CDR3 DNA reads TGTGCCAGCAGTCGGGGGGAGCAGGGAAACAATGAGCAGTACTTC.

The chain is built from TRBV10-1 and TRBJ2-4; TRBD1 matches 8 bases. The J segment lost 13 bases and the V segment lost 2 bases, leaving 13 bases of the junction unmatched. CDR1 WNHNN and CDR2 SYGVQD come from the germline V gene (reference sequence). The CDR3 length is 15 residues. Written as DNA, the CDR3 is TGCGCCAGCAGTGAGGATCAGGGGGCCACGAATACGCAGTACTTC. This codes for CASSEDQGATNTQYF.

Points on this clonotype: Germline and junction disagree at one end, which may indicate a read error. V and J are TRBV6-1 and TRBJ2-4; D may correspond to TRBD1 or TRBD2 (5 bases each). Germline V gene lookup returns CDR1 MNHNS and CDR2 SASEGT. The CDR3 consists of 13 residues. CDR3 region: CASGLGAKDMQYF. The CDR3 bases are TGTGCCTCGGGGCTCGGGGCCAAAGACATGCAGTACTTC.

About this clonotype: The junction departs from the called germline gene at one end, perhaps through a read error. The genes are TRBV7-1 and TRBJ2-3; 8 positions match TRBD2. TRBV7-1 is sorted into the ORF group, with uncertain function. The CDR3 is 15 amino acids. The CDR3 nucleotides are TGTGCCAGCGGCTCGGGAGGGTGGGCCAAAAACACTCAGTATTTT. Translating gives CASGSGGWAKNTQYF.

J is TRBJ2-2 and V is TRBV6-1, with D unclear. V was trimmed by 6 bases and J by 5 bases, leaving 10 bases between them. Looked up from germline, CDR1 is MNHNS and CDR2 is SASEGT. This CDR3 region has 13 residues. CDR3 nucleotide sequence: TGTGCCAGCAGCACAACCGGGACCGGGGAGCTGTTTTTT. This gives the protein CASSTTGTGELFF.

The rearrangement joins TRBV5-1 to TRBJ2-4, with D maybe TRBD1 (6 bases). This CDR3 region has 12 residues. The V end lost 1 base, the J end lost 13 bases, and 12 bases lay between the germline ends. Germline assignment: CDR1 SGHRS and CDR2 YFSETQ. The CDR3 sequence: CASSLYRDTQYF. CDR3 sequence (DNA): TGCGCCAGCAGCTTGTATCGGGACACCCAGTACTTC.

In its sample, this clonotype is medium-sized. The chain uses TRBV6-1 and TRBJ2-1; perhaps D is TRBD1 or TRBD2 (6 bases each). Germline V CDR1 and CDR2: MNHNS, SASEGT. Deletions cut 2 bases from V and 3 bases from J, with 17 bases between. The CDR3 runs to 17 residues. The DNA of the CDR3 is TGTGCCAGCAGTGAACGACCAAATCGGGGGCGCTACAATGAGCAGTTCTTC. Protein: CASSERPNRGRYNEQFF.

CDR3 protein: CASRYQGGADTETQYF. DNA for the CDR3: TGTGCCAGCAGGTACCAAGGGGGGGCTGACACAGAGACCCAGTACTTC. The gene calls are TRBV6-5 and TRBJ2-5, with a weak D call TRBD2 (7 bases). Trimming took off 6 bases at V and 4 bases at J, with 21 bases between the two ends. The CDR3 contains 16 residues. CDR1 is MNHEY and CDR2 is SVGAGI in the germline V gene.

The CDR3 coding sequence is TGCGCCAGCAGCCAAGAACTAGCGGGGACCTACGAGCAGTACTTC. As protein: CASSQELAGTYEQYF. V usage is TRBV4-1 and J usage is TRBJ2-7, with 10 bases aligning to TRBD2. V lost 0 bases, J lost 2 bases, and 1 base stayed unmatched. Germline-derived CDR1 and CDR2 are MGHRA and YSYEKL. The CDR3 consists of 15 residues.

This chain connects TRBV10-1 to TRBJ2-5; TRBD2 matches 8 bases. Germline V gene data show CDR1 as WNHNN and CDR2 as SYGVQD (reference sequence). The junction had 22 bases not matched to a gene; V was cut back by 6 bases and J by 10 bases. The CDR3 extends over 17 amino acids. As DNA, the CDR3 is TGCGCCAGCAGAACGGACAGCGGGGGCCGAGACAAAAACATCCAGTACTTC. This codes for CASRTDSGGRDKNIQYF.

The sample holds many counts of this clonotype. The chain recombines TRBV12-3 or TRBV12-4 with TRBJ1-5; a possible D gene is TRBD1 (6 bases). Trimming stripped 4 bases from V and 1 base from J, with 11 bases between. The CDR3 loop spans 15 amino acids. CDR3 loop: CASSSAGVSNQPQHF. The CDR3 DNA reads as TGTGCCAGCAGTTCCGCAGGGGTGAGCAATCAGCCCCAGCATTTT.

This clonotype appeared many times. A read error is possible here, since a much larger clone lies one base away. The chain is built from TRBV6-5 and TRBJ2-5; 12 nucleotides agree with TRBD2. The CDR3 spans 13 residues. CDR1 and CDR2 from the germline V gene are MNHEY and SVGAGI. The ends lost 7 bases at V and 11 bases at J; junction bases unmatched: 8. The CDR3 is CASTTSGGNEQYF. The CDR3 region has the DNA TGTGCCAGCACGACTAGCGGGGGAAATGAGCAGTACTTC.

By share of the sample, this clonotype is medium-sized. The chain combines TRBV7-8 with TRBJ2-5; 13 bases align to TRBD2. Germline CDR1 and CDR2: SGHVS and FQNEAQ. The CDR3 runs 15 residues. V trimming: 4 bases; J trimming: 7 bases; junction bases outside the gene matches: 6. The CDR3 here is CASSWTSGGVGTQYF. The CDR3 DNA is TGTGCCAGCAGCTGGACTAGCGGGGGAGTGGGGACCCAGTACTTC.

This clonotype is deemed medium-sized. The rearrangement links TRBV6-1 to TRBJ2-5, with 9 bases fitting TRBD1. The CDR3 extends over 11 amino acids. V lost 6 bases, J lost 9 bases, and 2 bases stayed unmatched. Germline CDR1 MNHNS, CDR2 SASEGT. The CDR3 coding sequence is TGTGCCAGCAGGGGACAGGGTGCCCAGTACTTC. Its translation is CASRGQGAQYF.